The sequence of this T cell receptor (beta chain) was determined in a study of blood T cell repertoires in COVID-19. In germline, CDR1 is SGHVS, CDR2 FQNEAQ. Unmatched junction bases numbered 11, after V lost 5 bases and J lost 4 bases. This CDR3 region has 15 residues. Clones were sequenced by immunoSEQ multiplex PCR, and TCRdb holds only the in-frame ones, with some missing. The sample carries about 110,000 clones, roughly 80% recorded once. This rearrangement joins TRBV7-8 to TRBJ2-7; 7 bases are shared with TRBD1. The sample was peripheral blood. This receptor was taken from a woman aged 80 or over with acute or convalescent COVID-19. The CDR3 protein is CASSPRGGTAYEQYF. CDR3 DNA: TGTGCCAGCAGCCCGAGAGGTGGGACAGCATACGAGCAGTACTTC. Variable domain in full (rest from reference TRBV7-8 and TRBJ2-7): GAGVSQSPRYKVAKRGQDVALRCDPISGHVSLFWYQQALGQGPEFLTYFQNEAQLDKSGLPSDRFFAERPEGSVSTLKIQRTQQEDSAVYLCASSPRGGTAYEQYFGPGTRLTVT.